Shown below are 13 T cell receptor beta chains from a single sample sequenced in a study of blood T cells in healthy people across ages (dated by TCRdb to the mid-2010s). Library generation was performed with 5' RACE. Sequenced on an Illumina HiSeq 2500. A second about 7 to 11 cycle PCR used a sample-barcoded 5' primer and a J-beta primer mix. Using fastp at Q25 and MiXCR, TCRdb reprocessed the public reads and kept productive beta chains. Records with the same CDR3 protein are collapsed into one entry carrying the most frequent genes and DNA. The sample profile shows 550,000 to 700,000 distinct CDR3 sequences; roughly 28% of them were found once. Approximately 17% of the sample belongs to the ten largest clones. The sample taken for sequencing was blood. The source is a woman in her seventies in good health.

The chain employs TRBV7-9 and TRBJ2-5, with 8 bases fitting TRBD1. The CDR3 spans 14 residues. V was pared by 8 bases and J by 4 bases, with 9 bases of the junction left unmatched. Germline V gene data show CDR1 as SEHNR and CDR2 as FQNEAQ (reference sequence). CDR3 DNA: TGTGCCAGCGGCTGGCAGGGGGCTCGAGAGACCCAGTACTTC. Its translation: CASGWQGARETQYF.

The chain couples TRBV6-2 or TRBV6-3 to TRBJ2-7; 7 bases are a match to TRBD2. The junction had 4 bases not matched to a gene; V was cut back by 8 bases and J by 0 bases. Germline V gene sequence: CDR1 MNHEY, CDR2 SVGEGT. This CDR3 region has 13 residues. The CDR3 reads CASGRDYSYEQYF. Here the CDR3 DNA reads TGTGCCAGCGGCCGGGACTACTCCTACGAGCAGTACTTC.

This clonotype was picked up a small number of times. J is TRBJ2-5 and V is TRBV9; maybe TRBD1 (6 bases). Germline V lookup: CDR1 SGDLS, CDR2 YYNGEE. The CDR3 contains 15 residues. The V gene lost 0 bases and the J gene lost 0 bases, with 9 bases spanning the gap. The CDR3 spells CASSVGWDNQETQYF. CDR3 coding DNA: TGTGCCAGCAGCGTAGGGTGGGACAACCAAGAGACCCAGTACTTC.

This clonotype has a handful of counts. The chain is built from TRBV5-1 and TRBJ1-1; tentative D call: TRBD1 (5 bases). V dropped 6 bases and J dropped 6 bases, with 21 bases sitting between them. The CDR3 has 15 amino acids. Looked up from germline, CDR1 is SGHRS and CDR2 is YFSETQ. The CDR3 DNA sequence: TGCGCCAGCACATCTCCTTACCCGGGGGACGCTGAAGCTTTCTTT. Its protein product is CASTSPYPGDAEAFF.

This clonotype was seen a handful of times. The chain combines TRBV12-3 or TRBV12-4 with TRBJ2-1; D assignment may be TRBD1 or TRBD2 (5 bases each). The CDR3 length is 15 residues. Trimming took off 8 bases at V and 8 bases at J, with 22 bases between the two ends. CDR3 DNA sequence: TGTGCCAGCGTCAACAATCGGGCAGGGACCGATGAGCAGTTCTTC. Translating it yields CASVNNRAGTDEQFF.

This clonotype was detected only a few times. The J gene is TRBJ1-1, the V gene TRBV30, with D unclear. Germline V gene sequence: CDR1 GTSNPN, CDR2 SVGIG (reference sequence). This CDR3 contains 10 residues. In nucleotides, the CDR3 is TGTGTCGGAGGGCACACTGAAGCTTTCTTT. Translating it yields CVGGHTEAFF. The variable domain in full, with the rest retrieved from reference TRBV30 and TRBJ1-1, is SQTIHQWPATLVQPVGSPLSLECTVEGTSNPNLYWYRQAAGRGLQLLFYSVGIGQISSEVPQNLSASRPQDRQFILSSKKLLLSDSGFYLCVGGHTEAFFGQGTRLTVV.

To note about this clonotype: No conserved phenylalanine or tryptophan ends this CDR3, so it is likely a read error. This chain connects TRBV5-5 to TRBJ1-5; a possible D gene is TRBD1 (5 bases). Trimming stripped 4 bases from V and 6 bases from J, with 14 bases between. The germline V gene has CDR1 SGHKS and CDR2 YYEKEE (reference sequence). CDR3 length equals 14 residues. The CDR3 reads CASSEARDFQPQHS. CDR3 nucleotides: TGTGCCAGCAGCGAGGCCAGGGACTTTCAGCCCCAGCATTCT.

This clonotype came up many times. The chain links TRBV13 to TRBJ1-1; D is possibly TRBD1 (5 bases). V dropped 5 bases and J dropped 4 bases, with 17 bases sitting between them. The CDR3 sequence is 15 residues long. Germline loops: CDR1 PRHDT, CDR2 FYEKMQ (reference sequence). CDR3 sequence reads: CASSPGSSGSTEAFF. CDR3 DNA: TGTGCCAGCAGCCCCGGGTCCTCAGGGTCCACTGAAGCTTTCTTT. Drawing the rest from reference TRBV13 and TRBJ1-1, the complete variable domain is AAGVIQSPRHLIKEKRETATLKCYPIPRHDTVYWYQQGPGQDPQFLISFYEKMQSDKGSIPDRFSAQQFSDYHSELNMSSLELGDSALYFCASSPGSSGSTEAFFGQGTRLTVV.

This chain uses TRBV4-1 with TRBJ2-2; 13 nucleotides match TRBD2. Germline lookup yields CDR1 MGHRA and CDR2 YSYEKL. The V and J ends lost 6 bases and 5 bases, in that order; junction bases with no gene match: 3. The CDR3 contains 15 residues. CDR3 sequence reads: CASSRLAGGTGELFF. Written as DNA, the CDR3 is TGCGCCAGCAGTCGACTAGCGGGGGGAACCGGGGAGCTGTTTTTT.

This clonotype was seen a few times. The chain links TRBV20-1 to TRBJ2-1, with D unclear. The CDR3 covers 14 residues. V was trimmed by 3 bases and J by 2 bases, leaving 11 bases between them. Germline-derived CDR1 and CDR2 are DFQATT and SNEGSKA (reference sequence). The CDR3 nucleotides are TGCAGTGCTAGTAAAGTGTCCGCCTACAATGAGCAGTTCTTC. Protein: CSASKVSAYNEQFF.

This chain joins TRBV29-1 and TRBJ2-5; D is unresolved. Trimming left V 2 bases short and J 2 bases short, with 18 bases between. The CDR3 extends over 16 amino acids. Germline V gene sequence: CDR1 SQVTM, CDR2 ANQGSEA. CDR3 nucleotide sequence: TGCAGCGTTGAACGGGTAGTGGGGTTAATACAAGAGACCCAGTACTTC. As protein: CSVERVVGLIQETQYF.

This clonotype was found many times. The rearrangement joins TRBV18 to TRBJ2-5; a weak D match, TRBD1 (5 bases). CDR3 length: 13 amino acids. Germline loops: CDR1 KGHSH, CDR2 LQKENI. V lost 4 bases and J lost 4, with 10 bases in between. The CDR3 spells CASSRGTGETQYF. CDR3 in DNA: TGTGCCAGCTCACGAGGTACAGGAGAGACCCAGTACTTC.

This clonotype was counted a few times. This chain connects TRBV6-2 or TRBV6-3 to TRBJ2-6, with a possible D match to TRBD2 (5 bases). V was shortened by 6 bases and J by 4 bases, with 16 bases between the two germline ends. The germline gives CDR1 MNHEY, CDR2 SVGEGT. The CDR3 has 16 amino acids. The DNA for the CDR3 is TGTGCCAGCAGACCCCAAGGCCCGGGGGGGGCCAACGTCCTGACTTTC. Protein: CASRPQGPGGANVLTF.